This T cell receptor beta chain derives from a study of T cells in Graves' hyperthyroidism and ophthalmopathy (dated by TCRdb to the late 2010s). Regarding the research as a whole: Peripheral blood samples were taken at initial diagnosis, before any treatment was given. To identify TCR V-J signatures that set the groups apart, the researchers used a discovery cohort of 100 patients, made up of 40 to 45 with Graves' ophthalmopathy and 57 with stable Graves' hyperthyroidism. Prospective prediction of ophthalmopathy was tested in an independent validation cohort consisting of roughly 20 hyperthyroidism patients and 17 patients who later progressed to ophthalmopathy. The 75 to 100 discovery patients were randomly split 7:3 into training and test sets. The study also compared thyroid tissue and blood T-cell repertoires from about 6 Graves' hyperthyroidism patients. Once sampling was done, hyperthyroidism patients were given methimazole at a starting dose of 30 mg daily, whereas ophthalmopathy patients were given high-dose intravenous methylprednisolone. TCR Vbeta CDR3 sequencing of roughly 140 peripheral blood samples (43 ophthalmopathy, some 75 hyperthyroidism and roughly 17 progressor patients) is reported in the paper.

The TCR beta CDR3 regions were amplified from the RNA transcripts. For the first round of RT-PCR on the TCR CDR3, the HTBI primer set was used together with the Qiagen OneStep RT-PCR kit. Libraries were constructed in a second round of multiplex PCR, after which size selection and purification were carried out. The libraries were sequenced on an Illumina HiSeq2000 using paired-end 100 bp reads. In the authors' own workflow: SOAPnuke was used to process the raw data, removing reads that contained adapters or uncalled bases, had a mean Phred below 15, or lacked an exact match to the constant primer or identifier. COPE v1.2.5 was used to merge the high-quality paired reads, and each unique nucleotide sequence was defined as a clonotype. MiTCR v1.1 was used to align clonotypes to the IMGT TRBV, TRBD and TRBJ reference segments. Only V-J combinations with frequency above 0.0001, covering 99% to 99.2% of repertoires, were analysed. A TCS score was defined as the ratio between F50 (clonal expansion) and ExV (chaos), using BLOSUM62-based TCRdist between CDR3 peptides within each V-J. Welch's t-statistics and random forest reduced 450 to 600 V-J features to 13, which were used in a naive Bayes classifier (R e1071). TCRdb's own reprocessing of the public reads used fastp at Q25 and MiXCR and kept productive beta chains. CDR3 protein duplicates are merged, each entry listing the most common genes and DNA. The authors' filters were not applied to this entry. The sample table lists hundreds of thousands of distinct CDR3 sequences, around 25% of them with a count of one. Around 67% of the sample goes to the ten largest clones.

This clonotype was found many times. The clone's antigen remains unknown. Base qualities are not at hand, and no much larger clone is one base apart. The investigation overall reported the following: Ophthalmopathy was separated from stable hyperthyroidism by a 13 V-J signature model, with 85% to 90% sensitivity and around 81% specificity obtained in cross-validation and 80%/75% obtained in testing. No statistical method was used to fix the sample size in advance, and group allocation was not hidden from the investigators. Most expanded thyroid clonotypes (frequency above 0.001) were also detected in blood, suggesting blood repertoires may reflect thyroid immune responses. In validation, progression to ophthalmopathy was predicted by the model with 70.59% sensitivity and nearly 75% specificity, a median of approximately 6.5 months before onset.

Graves' hyperthyroidism was defined as stable when no progression to ophthalmopathy occurred over 18 months of follow-up. The hyperthyroidism patients were between 18 and 65 years old and newly diagnosed, with a disease duration of less than 2 months. Exclusion was applied to patients with uncontrolled infections, other autoimmune diseases, pregnancy or lactation. Diagnoses relied on clinical symptoms, serum thyroxine and TRAb, thyroid ultrasound and orbital computed tomography. PBMCs were separated from around 9.1 ml of fresh peripheral blood using Ficoll-Paque density gradient centrifugation. Total RNA was extracted with Trizol reagent, and quality was checked on an Agilent 2100 Bioanalyzer. Including the terminal cysteine and phenylalanine, the CDR3 comprises 14 residues. Just CDR3 DNA is preserved here, 42 bases in frame from base 1. Sequences MDHEN (CDR1) and SYDVKM (CDR2) are obtained from the germline V gene. Trimming accounts for 2 bases at V and 4 bases at J, while the number of junction bases matched to no gene is 4.

The chain couples TRBV28 to TRBJ1-2; TRBD1 matches 7 bases in the middle. Sequences were obtained from blood. The source of this sequence is a man between 50 and 59 years old with Graves' hyperthyroidism. The CDR3 has the sequence CASSLGAGGYGYTF. The DNA sequence is TGTGCCAGCAGTTTAGGGGCAGGGGGCTATGGCTACACCTTC.